This T cell receptor (beta chain) was documented in a study of T cell responses to AZD1222 COVID-19 vaccine. Study-level findings and limits: The reported proportion of spike-specific TCRs targeting unmutated variant regions was nearly half.

Germline assignment: CDR1 SGHDT and CDR2 YYEEEE. V was shortened by 0 bases and J by 5 bases, with 14 bases between the two germline ends. The CDR3 runs 16 residues. Clones were sequenced by immunoSEQ multiplex PCR, and TCRdb holds only the in-frame ones, with some missing. The sample gives about 150,000 clones, approximately 89% of which show up once; roughly 4.7% is in the top ten. For this clone: Its antigen is not known.

This receptor was identified in an adult in good health. The rearrangement uses TRBV5-6 and TRBJ1-4, with D possibly TRBD1 on 6 matching bases. The input for sequencing was peripheral blood, taken on day 0 of AZD1222 vaccination. This CDR3 is CASSLGGGTPNEKLFF. Here the CDR3 DNA reads TGTGCCAGCAGCTTGGGGGGAGGGACACCGAATGAAAAACTGTTTTTT.